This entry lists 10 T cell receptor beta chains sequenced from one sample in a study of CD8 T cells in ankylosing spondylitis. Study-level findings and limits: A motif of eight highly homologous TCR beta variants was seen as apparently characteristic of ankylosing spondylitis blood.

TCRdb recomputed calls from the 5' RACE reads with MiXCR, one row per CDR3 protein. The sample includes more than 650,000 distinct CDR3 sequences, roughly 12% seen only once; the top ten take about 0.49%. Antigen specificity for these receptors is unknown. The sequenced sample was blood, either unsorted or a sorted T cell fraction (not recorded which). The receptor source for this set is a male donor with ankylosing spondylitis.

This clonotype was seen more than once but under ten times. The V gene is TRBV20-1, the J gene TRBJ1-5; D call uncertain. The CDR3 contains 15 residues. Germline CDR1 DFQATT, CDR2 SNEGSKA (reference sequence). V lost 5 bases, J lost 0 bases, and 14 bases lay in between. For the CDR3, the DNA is TGCAGTGCTCCACGAAGGAGGACTAGCAATCAGCCCCAGCATTTT. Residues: CSAPRRRTSNQPQHF.

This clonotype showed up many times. CDR3 DNA sequence: TGTGCCACCAGCAGAGATATGGCGGGGGCGTGGAATGAGCAGTTCTTC. Its protein is CATSRDMAGAWNEQFF. The chain combines TRBV15 with TRBJ2-1; a possible D gene is TRBD2 (7 bases). Germline assignment: CDR1 LNHNV and CDR2 YYDKDF (reference sequence). V was trimmed by 0 bases and J by 7 bases, leaving 16 bases between them. The CDR3 runs to 16 residues. The full variable domain, with the rest looked up from reference TRBV15 and TRBJ2-1, is DAMVIQNPRYQVTQFGKPVTLSCSQTLNHNVMYWYQQKSSQAPKLLFHYYDKDFNNEADTPDNFQSRRPNTSFCFLDIRSPGLGDTAMYLCATSRDMAGAWNEQFFGPGTRLTVL.

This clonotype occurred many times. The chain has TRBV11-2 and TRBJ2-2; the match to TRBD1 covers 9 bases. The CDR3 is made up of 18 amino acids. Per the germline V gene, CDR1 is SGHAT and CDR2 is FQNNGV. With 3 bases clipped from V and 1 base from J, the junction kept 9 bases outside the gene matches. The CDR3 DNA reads TGTGCCAGCAGCTTCCCACCGGCGGGACAGGGGAACACCGGGGAGCTGTTTTTT. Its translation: CASSFPPAGQGNTGELFF. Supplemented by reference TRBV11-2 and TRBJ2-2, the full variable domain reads EAGVAQSPRYKIIEKRQSVAFWCNPISGHATLYWYQQILGQGPKLLIQFQNNGVVDDSQLPKDRFSAERLKGVDSTLKIQPAKLEDSAVYLCASSFPPAGQGNTGELFFGEGSRLTVL.

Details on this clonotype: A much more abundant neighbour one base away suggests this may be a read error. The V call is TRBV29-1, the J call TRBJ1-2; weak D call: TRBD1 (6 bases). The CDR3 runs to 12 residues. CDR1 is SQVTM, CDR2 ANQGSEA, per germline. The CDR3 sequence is CGVSRQDRSYTF. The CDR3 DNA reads TGCGGCGTGTCCCGACAGGACCGAAGCTACACCTTC.

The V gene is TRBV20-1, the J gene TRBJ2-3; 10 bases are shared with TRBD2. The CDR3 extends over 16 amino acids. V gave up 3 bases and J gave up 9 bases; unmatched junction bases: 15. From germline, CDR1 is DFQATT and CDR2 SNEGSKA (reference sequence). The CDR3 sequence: CSARVSGRALWNTQYF. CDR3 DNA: TGCAGTGCTAGGGTGAGCGGGAGGGCCCTCTGGAACACGCAGTATTTT.

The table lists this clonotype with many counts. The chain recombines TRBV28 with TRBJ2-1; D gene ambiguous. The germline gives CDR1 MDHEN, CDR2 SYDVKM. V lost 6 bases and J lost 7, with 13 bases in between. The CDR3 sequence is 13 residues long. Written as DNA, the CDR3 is TGTGCCAGCAGCTTAGGCCCTTTAAATGAGCAGTTCTTC. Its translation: CASSLGPLNEQFF.

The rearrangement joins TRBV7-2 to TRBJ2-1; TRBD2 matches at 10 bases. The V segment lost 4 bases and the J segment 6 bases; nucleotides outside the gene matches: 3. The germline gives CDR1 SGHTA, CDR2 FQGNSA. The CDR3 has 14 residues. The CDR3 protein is CASSSRTSGNEQFF. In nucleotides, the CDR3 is TGTGCCAGCAGCTCAAGGACTAGCGGCAATGAGCAGTTCTTC.

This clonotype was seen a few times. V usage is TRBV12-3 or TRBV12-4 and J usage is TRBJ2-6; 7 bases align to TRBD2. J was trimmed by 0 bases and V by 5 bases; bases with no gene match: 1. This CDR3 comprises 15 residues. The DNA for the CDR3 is TGTGCCAGCAGTACTAGCGTCTCTGGGGCCAACGTCCTGACTTTC. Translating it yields CASSTSVSGANVLTF.

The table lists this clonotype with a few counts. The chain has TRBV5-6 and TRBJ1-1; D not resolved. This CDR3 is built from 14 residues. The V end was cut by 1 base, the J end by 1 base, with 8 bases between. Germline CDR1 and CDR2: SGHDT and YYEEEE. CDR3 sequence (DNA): TGTGCCAGCAGCTTGATGCGGAGGAACACTGAAGCTTTCTTT. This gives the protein CASSLMRRNTEAFF.

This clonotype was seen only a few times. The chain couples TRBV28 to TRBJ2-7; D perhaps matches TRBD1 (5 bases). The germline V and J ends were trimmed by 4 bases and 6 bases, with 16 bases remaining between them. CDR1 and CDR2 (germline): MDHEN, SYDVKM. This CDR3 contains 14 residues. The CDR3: CASSSGPFRGEQYF. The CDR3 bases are TGTGCCAGCAGTTCCGGGCCCTTTAGGGGCGAGCAGTACTTC.